The 22 T cell receptor beta chains reported below all come from one sample, sequenced in a study of radiotherapy plus CTLA-4 blockade in lung cancer. Sequencing used immunoSEQ multiplex PCR; TCRdb keeps in-frame clones, though not all of them. The sample includes over 100,000 clones, 81% of them seen just once. Sequencing used peripheral blood, obtained from a patient treated with radiotherapy plus ipilimumab. The source is a human donor with non-small cell lung cancer that progressed on radiotherapy plus ipilimumab. Some clones in this sample may be carry-over from other donors' samples.

This CDR3 reads CASRRIGRGHGYGYTF. In DNA form, the CDR3 reads TGTGCCAGCAGGAGGATCGGCCGGGGGCATGGCTATGGCTACACCTTC. The chain carries TRBV2 and TRBJ1-2; D may be TRBD1 (6 bases). Trimming took off 6 bases at V and 4 bases at J, with 21 bases between the two ends. Germline CDR1 is SNHLY and CDR2 is FYNNEI. The CDR3 runs to 16 residues.

The chain employs TRBV19 and TRBJ1-1, with D uncertain. The CDR3 loop spans 13 amino acids. Germline lookup yields CDR1 LNHDA and CDR2 SQIVND (reference sequence). V was pared by 5 bases and J by 0 bases, with 7 bases between. The DNA of the CDR3 is TGTGCCAGTAGTTTGTTTATGAACACTGAAGCTTTCTTT. Protein: CASSLFMNTEAFF.

CDR3 region: CASSQDVLEGTGELFF. In DNA, the CDR3 is TGTGCCAGCAGCCAAGATGTCCTGGAGGGAACCGGGGAGCTGTTTTTT. The chain carries TRBV4-2 and TRBJ2-2; D perhaps matches TRBD2 (6 bases). From germline, CDR1 is LGHNA and CDR2 YNFKEQ. This CDR3 is 16 amino acids long. Trimming shortened V by 0 bases and J by 5 bases, and 13 bases separated the two germline ends.

V and J are TRBV7-2 and TRBJ1-1, with a tentative D call TRBD1 (5 bases). Trimming pared 3 bases from V and 11 bases from J, leaving 19 bases between. The CDR3 runs to 14 residues. Germline values: CDR1 SGHTA, CDR2 FQGNSA. This CDR3 reads CASSFLSQGGPAFF. The CDR3 bases are TGTGCCAGCAGCTTTCTTAGCCAGGGAGGACCTGCTTTCTTT.

The CDR3 protein is CASSSKGEVNEQFF. Written as DNA, the CDR3 is TGTGCCAGCAGCTCGAAGGGAGAAGTGAATGAGCAGTTCTTC. The chain employs TRBV6-1 and TRBJ2-1; the D gene is possibly TRBD2 (5 bases). V was clipped by 6 bases and J by 7 bases, with 16 bases between them. Germline lookup yields CDR1 MNHNS and CDR2 SASEGT. This CDR3 is built from 14 residues.

The chain uses TRBV15 and TRBJ1-5; the D is unclear. CDR3 length: 14 amino acids. Per germline, CDR1 LNHNV and CDR2 YYDKDF (reference sequence). The V end lost 0 bases, the J end lost 2 bases, and 5 bases lay between the germline ends. CDR3: CATSREYGNQPQHF. In nucleotides, the CDR3 is TGTGCCACCAGCAGAGAGTACGGCAATCAGCCCCAGCATTTT.

The V and J genes are TRBV29-1 and TRBJ1-2; TRBD1 agrees at 8 bases. The V segment lost 6 bases and the J segment 8 bases; nucleotides outside the gene matches: 11. The CDR3 extends over 13 amino acids. Germline lookup yields CDR1 SQVTM and CDR2 ANQGSEA. In nucleotides, the CDR3 is TGCAGCGTGATAGGACAGGGAAAGTGGGGCTACACCTTC. Translating it yields CSVIGQGKWGYTF. Full variable domain (missing parts from reference TRBV29-1 and TRBJ1-2): SAVISQKPSRDICQRGTSLTIQCQVDSQVTMMFWYRQQPGQSLTLIATANQGSEATYESGFVIDKFPISRPNLTFSTLTVSNMSPEDSSIYLCSVIGQGKWGYTFGSGTRLTVV.

The rearrangement links TRBV30 to TRBJ1-6, with TRBD1 matching over 7 bases. Germline V gene lookup returns CDR1 GTSNPN and CDR2 SVGIG (reference sequence). This CDR3 has 16 amino acids. The V gene end was trimmed by 4 bases and the J gene end by 9 bases; junction bases not matched to a gene: 15. The DNA for the CDR3 is TGTGCCTGGACCCGAATTAACCCGGGACAGCGTTCACCCCTCCACTTT. Its translation is CAWTRINPGQRSPLHF.

The chain has TRBV4-2 and TRBJ1-2; possibly TRBD1 for D (5 bases). V gave up 6 bases and J gave up 4 bases, with 18 bases separating them. The CDR3 loop spans 15 amino acids. The germline V gene encodes CDR1 LGHNA and CDR2 YNFKEQ. The CDR3 DNA reads as TGTGCCAGCAGTTACCGAAGGGGTTTGAGCTATGGCTACACCTTC. Its protein is CASSYRRGLSYGYTF.

In this sample, this clone turned up once. V usage is TRBV6-5 and J usage is TRBJ2-5; possible D gene TRBD1, 6 bases. The J call could be wrong; TRBJ2-7 is a better fit for the DNA end. Per germline, CDR1 MNHEY and CDR2 SVGAGI. The CDR3 sequence is 15 residues long. The CDR3 here is CASSYGQFSSYEQYF. DNA of the CDR3: TGTGCCAGCAGTTACGGACAGTTCTCCTCCTACGAGCAGTACTTC.

This clone was observed a single time. The chain links TRBV4-3 to TRBJ2-2; D gene unclear. Germline V CDR1 and CDR2: LGHNA, YSLEER. Trimming left V 4 bases short and J 2 bases short, with 11 bases between. There are 15 residues in the CDR3. CDR3 nucleotides: TGCGCCAGCAGCCCTGAGGCCTACAACACCGGGGAGCTGTTTTTT. Translated: CASSPEAYNTGELFF.

The chain joins TRBV11-2 to TRBJ1-1; no firm D call. With 8 bases removed from V and 3 bases from J, the gap between germline ends came to 16 bases. The CDR3 covers 14 residues. Germline-derived CDR1 and CDR2 are SGHAT and FQNNGV. DNA for the CDR3: TGTGCCAGCGCTGGCAACGTAGGAGACACTGAAGCTTTCTTT. Translation gives CASAGNVGDTEAFF.

The chain links TRBV5-6 to TRBJ2-7; the match to TRBD1 covers 7 bases. Trimming cost V 1 base and J 2 bases; bases outside gene matches: 9. Germline V gene lookup returns CDR1 SGHDT and CDR2 YYEEEE. This CDR3 is 16 amino acids long. This CDR3 reads CASSLYPGDSAYEQYF. Here the CDR3 DNA reads TGTGCCAGCAGCTTGTACCCAGGGGACAGTGCCTACGAGCAGTACTTC.

The V gene is TRBV4-3, the J gene TRBJ2-7, with D maybe TRBD1 (6 bases). Germline-derived CDR1 and CDR2 are LGHNA and YSLEER. CDR3 length: 16 residues. V gave up 0 bases and J gave up 8 bases, with 20 bases separating them. CDR3 region: CASSQDLGAGRQKQYF. CDR3 DNA sequence: TGCGCCAGCAGCCAAGATCTGGGGGCAGGTCGTCAAAAGCAGTACTTC.

The table lists this clone with a few counts. The chain employs TRBV18 and TRBJ1-3; no reliable D call. There are 15 residues in the CDR3. Germline V gene sequence: CDR1 KGHSH, CDR2 LQKENI. With 2 bases removed from V and 0 bases from J, the gap between germline ends came to 8 bases. The CDR3 region has the DNA TGTGCCAGCTCACCAGGTGGTTTCTCTGGAAACACCATATATTTT. It encodes CASSPGGFSGNTIYF.

J is TRBJ2-2 and V is TRBV9; tentatively, D is TRBD1 or TRBD2 (5 bases each). Looked up from germline, CDR1 is SGDLS and CDR2 is YYNGEE. CDR3 size: 13 residues. Deletions cut 0 bases from V and 7 bases from J, with 7 bases between. CDR3 bases: TGTGCCAGCAGCGTAGTGGGGGTCGGGGAGCTGTTTTTT. Protein: CASSVVGVGELFF.

V gene TRBV7-8 combines with J gene TRBJ2-6; no definite D call. In germline, CDR1 is SGHVS, CDR2 FQNEAQ. Trimming shortened V by 2 bases and J by 0 bases, and 14 bases separated the two germline ends. This CDR3 contains 18 residues. Written as DNA, the CDR3 is TGTGCCAGCAGCTTAATTAACGCCCAATTCTCTGGGGCCAACGTCCTGACTTTC. Amino acids: CASSLINAQFSGANVLTF.

The chain combines TRBV7-3 with TRBJ2-3; 8 bases agree with TRBD2. CDR1 SGHTA and CDR2 FQGTGA come from the germline V gene. V gave up 3 bases and J gave up 6 bases; unmatched junction bases: 11. The CDR3 length is 16 residues. The CDR3: CASSLYGGGQRDTQYF. CDR3 DNA: TGTGCCAGCAGCTTGTATGGCGGGGGGCAGCGGGATACGCAGTATTTT.

The V call is TRBV7-3, the J call TRBJ1-5, with D perhaps matching TRBD1 (5 bases). V dropped 2 bases and J dropped 9 bases, with 8 bases sitting between them. Germline V gives CDR1 SGHTA, CDR2 FQGTGA. The CDR3 totals 12 residues. CDR3 loop: CASSLRDVPQHF. The CDR3 DNA reads TGTGCCAGCAGCTTACGGGACGTGCCCCAGCATTTT.

V is TRBV6-1 and J is TRBJ1-1; D ambiguous. This CDR3 region has 14 residues. Germline values: CDR1 MNHNS, CDR2 SASEGT. Trimming pared 6 bases from V and 6 bases from J, leaving 17 bases between. CDR3 protein: CASSLYQVFAEAFF. CDR3 nucleotide sequence: TGTGCCAGCAGCCTTTATCAGGTGTTCGCTGAAGCTTTCTTT.

J is TRBJ1-1 and V is TRBV11-1, with a tentative D call TRBD1 (6 bases). This CDR3 comprises 12 residues. CDR1 and CDR2 (germline): SGHAT, FQDESV (reference sequence). V shed 2 bases and J shed 10 bases, with 11 bases lying between them. The CDR3 DNA reads as TGTGCCAGCAGCTTATCGGGGGGCTTAGCTTTCTTT. Protein: CASSLSGGLAFF.

V gene TRBV5-5 combines with J gene TRBJ2-7; 10 positions match TRBD1. This CDR3 has 15 amino acids. The germline CDR1 and CDR2 sequences are SGHKS and YYEKEE (reference sequence). V lost 2 bases and J lost 2; bases outside the gene matches: 4. The CDR3 DNA sequence: TGTGCCAGCAGCTTAGCCGGGACAGGGGCCTACGAGCAGTACTTC. This encodes CASSLAGTGAYEQYF.